This T cell receptor beta chain was recovered during a study of T cells after yellow fever vaccination. Broader study findings: Reappearance after the booster was observed for most primary-vaccination clones (about 96% CD4, over 70% CD8). Although most clonotypes did not, a small share appeared in both CD4 and CD8 compartments. A faster peak, day 5 versus 15, was reached by the weaker secondary response.

TCRdb passed the 5' RACE reads through MiXCR, listing each CDR3 protein once. The sample carries 310,000 or so distinct CDR3 sequences, around 6.8% recorded once. Details on this clonotype: No antigen is known for it.

The junction had 13 bases not matched to a gene; V was cut back by 4 bases and J by 7 bases. The germline CDR1 and CDR2 sequences are SGHVS and FQNEAQ. There are 15 residues in the CDR3. This chain uses TRBV7-8 with TRBJ2-7; 7 bases fit TRBD2. This sample comprised PBMCs, obtained about 49 days after the first yellow fever vaccination. This receptor was taken from a man aged 18 to 35 who received the YFV17D yellow fever vaccine. Written as DNA, the CDR3 is TGTGCCAGCAGCTCTTGGGAGGGTAGCCGGGGGGAGCAGTACGTC. Translation gives CASSSWEGSRGEQYV.